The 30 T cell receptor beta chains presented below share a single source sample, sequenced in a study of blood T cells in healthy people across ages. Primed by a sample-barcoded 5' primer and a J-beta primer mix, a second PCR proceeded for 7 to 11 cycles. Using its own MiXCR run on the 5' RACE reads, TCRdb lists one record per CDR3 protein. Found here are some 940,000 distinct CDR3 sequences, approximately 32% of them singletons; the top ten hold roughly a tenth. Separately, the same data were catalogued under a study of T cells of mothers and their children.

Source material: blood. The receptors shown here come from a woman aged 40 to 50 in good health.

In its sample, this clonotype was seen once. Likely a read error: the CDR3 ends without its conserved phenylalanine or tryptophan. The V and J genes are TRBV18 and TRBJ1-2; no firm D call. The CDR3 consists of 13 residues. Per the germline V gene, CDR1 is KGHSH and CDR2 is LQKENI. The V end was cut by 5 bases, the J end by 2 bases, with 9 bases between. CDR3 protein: CASSDRENYGYTC. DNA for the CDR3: TGTGCCAGCTCAGACCGGGAAAACTATGGCTACACCTGC.

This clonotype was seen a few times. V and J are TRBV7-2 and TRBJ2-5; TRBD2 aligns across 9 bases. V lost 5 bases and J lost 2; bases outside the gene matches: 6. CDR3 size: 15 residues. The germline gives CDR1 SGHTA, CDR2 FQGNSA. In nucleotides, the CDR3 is TGTGCCAGCAGCCTGGCTAGCGGGGAACAAGAGACCCAGTACTTC. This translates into CASSLASGEQETQYF.

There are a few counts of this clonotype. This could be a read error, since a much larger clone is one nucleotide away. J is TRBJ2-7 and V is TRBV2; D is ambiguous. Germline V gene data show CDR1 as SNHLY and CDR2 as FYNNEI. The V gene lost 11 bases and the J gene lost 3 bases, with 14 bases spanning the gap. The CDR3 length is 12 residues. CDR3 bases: TGTGCCGGCGGAGCAGGCTTCTACGAGCAGTACTTC. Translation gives CAGGAGFYEQYF.

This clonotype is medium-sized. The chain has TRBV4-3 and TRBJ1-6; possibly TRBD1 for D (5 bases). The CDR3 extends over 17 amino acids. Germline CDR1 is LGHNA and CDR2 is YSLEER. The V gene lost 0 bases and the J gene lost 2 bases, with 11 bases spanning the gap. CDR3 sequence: CASSQDLGDTYNSPLHF. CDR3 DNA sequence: TGCGCCAGCAGCCAAGATTTAGGGGATACCTATAATTCACCCCTCCACTTT.

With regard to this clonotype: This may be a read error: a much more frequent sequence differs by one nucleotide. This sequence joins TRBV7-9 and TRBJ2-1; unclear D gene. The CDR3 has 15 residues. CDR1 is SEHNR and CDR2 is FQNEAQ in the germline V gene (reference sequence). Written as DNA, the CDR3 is TGTACCAGCAGCTCTACTTGGCGGAGCTACAATGAGCAGTTCTTC. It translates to CTSSSTWRSYNEQFF.

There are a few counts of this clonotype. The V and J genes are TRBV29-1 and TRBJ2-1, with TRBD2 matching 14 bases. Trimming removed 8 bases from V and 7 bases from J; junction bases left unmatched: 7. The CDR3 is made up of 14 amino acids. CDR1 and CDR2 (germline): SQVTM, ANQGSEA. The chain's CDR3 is CSFVGTSGGNEQFF. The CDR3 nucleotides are TGCAGCTTCGTGGGGACTAGCGGGGGAAATGAGCAGTTCTTC.

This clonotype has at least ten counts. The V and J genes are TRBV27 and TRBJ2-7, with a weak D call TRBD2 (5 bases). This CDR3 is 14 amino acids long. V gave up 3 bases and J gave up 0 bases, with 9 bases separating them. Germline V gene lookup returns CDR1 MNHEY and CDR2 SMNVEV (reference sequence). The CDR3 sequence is CASSFLGSSYEQYF. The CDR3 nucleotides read TGTGCCAGCAGTTTTTTAGGGAGCTCCTACGAGCAGTACTTC.

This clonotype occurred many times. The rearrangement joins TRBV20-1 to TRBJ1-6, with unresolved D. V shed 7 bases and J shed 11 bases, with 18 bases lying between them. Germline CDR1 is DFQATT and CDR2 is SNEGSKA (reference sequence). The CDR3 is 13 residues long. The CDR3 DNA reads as TGCAGTGTGACGGCGCCGGTGAACCCACCCCTCCACTTT. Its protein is CSVTAPVNPPLHF.

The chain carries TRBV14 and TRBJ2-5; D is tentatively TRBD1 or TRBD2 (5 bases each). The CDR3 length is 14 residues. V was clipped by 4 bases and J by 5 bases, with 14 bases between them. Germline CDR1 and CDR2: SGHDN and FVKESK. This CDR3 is CASSLRVGAETQYF. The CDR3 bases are TGTGCCAGCAGCCTAAGGGTCGGGGCGGAGACCCAGTACTTC.

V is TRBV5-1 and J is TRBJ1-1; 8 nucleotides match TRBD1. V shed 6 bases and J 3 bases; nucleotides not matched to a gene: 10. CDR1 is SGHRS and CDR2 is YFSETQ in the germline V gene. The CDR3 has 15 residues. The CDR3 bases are TGCGCCAGCATCCCCGGACAGGGAATGGACACTGAAGCTTTCTTT. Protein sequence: CASIPGQGMDTEAFF.

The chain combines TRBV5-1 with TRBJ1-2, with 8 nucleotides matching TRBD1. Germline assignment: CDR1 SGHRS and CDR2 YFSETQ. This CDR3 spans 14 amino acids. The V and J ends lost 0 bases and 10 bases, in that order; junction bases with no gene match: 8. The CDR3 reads CASSLDPGQVVYTF. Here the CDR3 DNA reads TGCGCCAGCAGCTTGGACCCGGGACAGGTCGTCTACACCTTC. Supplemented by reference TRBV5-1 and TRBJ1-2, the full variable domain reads KAGVTQTPRYLIKTRGQQVTLSCSPISGHRSVSWYQQTPGQGLQFLFEYFSETQRNKGNFPGRFSGRQFSNSRSEMNVSTLELGDSALYLCASSLDPGQVVYTFGSGTRLTVV.

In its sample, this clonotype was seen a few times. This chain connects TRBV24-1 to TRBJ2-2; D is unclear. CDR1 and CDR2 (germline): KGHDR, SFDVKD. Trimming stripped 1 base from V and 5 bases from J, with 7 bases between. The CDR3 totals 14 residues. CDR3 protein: CATSDLTETGELFF. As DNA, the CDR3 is TGTGCCACCAGTGATTTAACAGAAACCGGGGAGCTGTTTTTT.

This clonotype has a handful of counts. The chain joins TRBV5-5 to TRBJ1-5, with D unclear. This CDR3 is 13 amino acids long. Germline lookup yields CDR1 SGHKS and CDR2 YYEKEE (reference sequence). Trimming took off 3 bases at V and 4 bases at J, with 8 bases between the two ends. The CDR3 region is CASSSDGNQPQHF. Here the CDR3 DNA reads TGTGCCAGCAGCTCCGACGGGAATCAGCCCCAGCATTTT.

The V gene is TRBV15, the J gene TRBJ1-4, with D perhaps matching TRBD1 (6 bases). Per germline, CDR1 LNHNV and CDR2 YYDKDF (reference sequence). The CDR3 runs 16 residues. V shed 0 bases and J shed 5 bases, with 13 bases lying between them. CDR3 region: CATSRDKGGSNEKLFF. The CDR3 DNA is TGTGCCACCAGCAGAGATAAGGGGGGCAGCAATGAAAAACTGTTTTTT.

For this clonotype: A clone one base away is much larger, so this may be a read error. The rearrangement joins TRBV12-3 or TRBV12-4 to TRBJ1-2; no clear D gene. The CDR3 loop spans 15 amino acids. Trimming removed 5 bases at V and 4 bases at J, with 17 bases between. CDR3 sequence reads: CASSRRDSYPYGYTF. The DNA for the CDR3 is TGTGCCAGCAGTCGTCGGGATTCATATCCCTATGGCTACACCTTC.

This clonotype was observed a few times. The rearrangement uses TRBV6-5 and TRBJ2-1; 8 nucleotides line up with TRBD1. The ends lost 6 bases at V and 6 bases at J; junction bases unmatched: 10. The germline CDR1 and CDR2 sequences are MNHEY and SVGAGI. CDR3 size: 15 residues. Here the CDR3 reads CASSYDRGSRNEQFF. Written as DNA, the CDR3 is TGTGCCAGCAGCTATGACAGGGGTAGCCGCAATGAGCAGTTCTTC.

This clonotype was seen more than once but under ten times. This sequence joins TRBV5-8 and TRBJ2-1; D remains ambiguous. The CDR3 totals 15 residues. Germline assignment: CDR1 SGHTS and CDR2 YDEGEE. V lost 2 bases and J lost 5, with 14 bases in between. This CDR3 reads CASSLDPWVDNEQFF. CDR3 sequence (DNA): TGTGCCAGCAGCTTAGATCCTTGGGTCGACAATGAGCAGTTCTTC. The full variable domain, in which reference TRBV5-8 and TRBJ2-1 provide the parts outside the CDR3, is EAGVTQSPTHLIKTRGQQATLRCSPISGHTSVYWYQQALGLGLQFLLWYDEGEERNRGNFPPRFSGRQFPNYSSELNVNALELEDSALYLCASSLDPWVDNEQFFGPGTRLTVL.

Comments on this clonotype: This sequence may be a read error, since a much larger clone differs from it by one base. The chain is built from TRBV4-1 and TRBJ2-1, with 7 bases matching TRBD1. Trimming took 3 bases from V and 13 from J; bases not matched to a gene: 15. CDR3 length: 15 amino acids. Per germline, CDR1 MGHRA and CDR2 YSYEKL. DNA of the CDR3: TGCGCCAGCAGCCAGGTTCGACAGGGCGGAGAGACCCAGTTCTTC. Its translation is CASSQVRQGGETQFF.

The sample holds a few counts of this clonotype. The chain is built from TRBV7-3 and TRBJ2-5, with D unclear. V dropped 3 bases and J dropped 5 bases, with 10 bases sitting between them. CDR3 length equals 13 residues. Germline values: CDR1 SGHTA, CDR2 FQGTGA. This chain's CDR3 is CASSFGVAETQYF. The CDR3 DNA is TGTGCCAGCAGCTTTGGGGTGGCTGAGACCCAGTACTTC.

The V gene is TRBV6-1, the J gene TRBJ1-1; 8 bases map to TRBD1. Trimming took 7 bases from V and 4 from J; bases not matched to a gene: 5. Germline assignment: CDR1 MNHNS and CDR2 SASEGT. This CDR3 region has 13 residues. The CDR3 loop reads CASKTGVGTEAFF. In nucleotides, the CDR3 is TGTGCCAGCAAGACAGGGGTGGGCACTGAAGCTTTCTTT.

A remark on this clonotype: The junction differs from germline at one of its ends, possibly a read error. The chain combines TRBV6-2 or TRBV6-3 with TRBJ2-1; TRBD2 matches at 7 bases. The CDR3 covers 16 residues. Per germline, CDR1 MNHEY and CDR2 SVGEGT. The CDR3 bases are TGTGCCAGCAGTTCAGGGACGGGAGGTTCCTACAGTGAGCAGTTCTTC. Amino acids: CASSSGTGGSYSEQFF.

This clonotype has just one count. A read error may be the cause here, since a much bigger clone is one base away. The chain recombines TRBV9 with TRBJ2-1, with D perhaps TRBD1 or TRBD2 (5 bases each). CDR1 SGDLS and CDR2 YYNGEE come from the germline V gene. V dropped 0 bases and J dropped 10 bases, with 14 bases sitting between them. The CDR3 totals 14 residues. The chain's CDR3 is CASSVGSGTYEQFF. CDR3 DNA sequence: TGTGCCAGCAGCGTAGGGTCCGGGACCTACGAGCAGTTCTTC. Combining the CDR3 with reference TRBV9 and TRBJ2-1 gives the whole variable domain DSGVTQTPKHLITATGQRVTLRCSPRSGDLSVYWYQQSLDQGLQFLIQYYNGEERAKGNILERFSAQQFPDLHSELNLSSLELGDSALYFCASSVGSGTYEQFFGPGTRLTVL.

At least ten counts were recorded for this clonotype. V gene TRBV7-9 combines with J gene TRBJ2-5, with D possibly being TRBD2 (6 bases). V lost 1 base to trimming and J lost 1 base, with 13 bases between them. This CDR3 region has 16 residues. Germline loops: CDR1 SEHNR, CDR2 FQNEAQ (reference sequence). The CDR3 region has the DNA TGTGCCAGCAGCTTAGGGAGGGGAGCCTTCCAAGAGACCCAGTACTTC. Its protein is CASSLGRGAFQETQYF.

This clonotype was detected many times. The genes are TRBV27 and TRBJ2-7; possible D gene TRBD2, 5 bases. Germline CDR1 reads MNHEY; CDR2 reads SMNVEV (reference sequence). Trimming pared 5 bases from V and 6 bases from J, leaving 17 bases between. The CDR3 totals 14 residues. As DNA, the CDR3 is TGTGCCAGCAGTGCTGTTAGAGGGAAAGGCGAGCAGTACTTC. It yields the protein CASSAVRGKGEQYF.

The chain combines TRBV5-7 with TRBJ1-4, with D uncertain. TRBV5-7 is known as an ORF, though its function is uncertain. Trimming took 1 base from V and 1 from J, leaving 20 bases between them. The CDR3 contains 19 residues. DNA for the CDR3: TGTGCCAGCAGCTTGAGACGAGTTAGAGGGAGGGTAACTAATGAAAAACTGTTTTTT. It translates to CASSLRRVRGRVTNEKLFF.

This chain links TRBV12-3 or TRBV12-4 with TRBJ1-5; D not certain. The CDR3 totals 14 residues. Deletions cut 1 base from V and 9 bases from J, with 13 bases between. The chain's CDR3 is CASSLEVIKGPQHF. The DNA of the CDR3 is TGTGCCAGCAGTTTAGAGGTGATCAAAGGGCCCCAGCATTTT.

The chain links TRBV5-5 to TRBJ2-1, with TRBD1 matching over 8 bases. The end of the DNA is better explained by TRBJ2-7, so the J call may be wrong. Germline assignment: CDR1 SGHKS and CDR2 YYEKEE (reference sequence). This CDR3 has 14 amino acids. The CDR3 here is CASTRQGPYNEQYF. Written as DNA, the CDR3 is TGTGCCAGCACTCGACAGGGGCCATACAATGAGCAGTACTTC.

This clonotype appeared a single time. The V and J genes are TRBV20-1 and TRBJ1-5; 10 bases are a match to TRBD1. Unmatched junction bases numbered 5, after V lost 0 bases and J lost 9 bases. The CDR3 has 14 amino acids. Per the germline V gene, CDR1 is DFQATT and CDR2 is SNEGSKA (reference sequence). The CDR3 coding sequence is TGCAGTGCTAGAGATGGGACAGGGGATCGGCCCCAGCATTTT. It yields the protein CSARDGTGDRPQHF.

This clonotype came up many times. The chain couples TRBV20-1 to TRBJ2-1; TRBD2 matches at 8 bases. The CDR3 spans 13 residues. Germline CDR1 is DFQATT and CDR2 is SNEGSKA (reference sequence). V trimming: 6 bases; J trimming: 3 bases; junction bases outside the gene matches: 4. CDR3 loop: CSASTSDYNEQFF. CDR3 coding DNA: TGCAGTGCCTCGACTAGCGACTACAATGAGCAGTTCTTC.

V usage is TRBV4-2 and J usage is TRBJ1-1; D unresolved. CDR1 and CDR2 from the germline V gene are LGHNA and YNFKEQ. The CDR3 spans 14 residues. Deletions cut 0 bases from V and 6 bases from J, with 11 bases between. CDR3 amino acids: CASSQDGGTAEAFF. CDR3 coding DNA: TGTGCCAGCAGCCAAGATGGCGGAACGGCTGAAGCTTTCTTT.